This TCR beta chain was found in a study of T cells in Graves' hyperthyroidism and ophthalmopathy. Overall study context: The initial diagnosis was the point when peripheral blood was collected, ahead of any treatment.

There were TCR beta CDR3 regions amplified from RNA transcripts. HTBI primers were employed in a first-round RT-PCR of the TCR CDR3. TCRdb recomputed calls from the multiplex PCR reads with MiXCR, one row per CDR3 protein. The sample holds 250,000 to 300,000 distinct CDR3 sequences, approximately 15% seen once. The study left out patients who had uncontrolled infection, other autoimmune disease, pregnancy or lactation. Regarding the study as a whole: Blood also carried most thyroid clonotypes expanded above 0.001.

This clonotype was counted a few times. Its matching antigen is unknown. Unmatched junction bases numbered 6, after V lost 5 bases and J lost 7 bases. Germline CDR1 SGHVS, CDR2 FQNEAQ. CDR3 size: 14 residues. The source of this sequence is a woman aged 40-49 years with Graves' hyperthyroidism that later progressed to Graves' ophthalmopathy. V and J are TRBV7-8 and TRBJ2-1; 9 nucleotides match TRBD2. Material for sequencing was blood. The CDR3 sequence: CASSLGGGVNEQFF. The CDR3 DNA sequence: TGTGCCAGCAGCCTGGGCGGGGGGGTTAATGAGCAGTTCTTC.